This T cell receptor (beta chain) was profiled in a study of siplizumab effects on memory and regulatory T cells. Germline CDR1 is MRHNA and CDR2 is SNTAGT. With 8 bases removed from V and 0 bases from J, the gap between germline ends came to 9 bases. The CDR3 covers 13 residues. Each sample contributed around 10^5 TCR templates to the assay. Clones were sequenced by immunoSEQ multiplex PCR, and TCRdb holds only the in-frame ones, with some missing. Among about 120,000 clones, roughly 92% were seen once, and the ten largest hold 1% to 1.5%. Comment on this clone: Its specificity is not known.

The study's findings and limits: Alloreactive sequences tracing back to unstimulated CD4+ memory cells fell significantly with siplizumab. There appeared to be greater diversity in naive T cells than in memory cells, and naive T cells seemed major contributors to the alloresponse. Naive versus memory phenotype went unassigned for roughly 75-95% of proliferating CD4+ or CD8+ clones.

This TCR derives from a human donor in good health. The specimen was CD4+ T cells sorted from blood. V gene TRBV6-4 combines with J gene TRBJ2-3; no definite D call. DNA of the CDR3: TGTGCCAGCGGACGCACTAGCACAGATACGCAGTATTTT. Its translation is CASGRTSTDTQYF.